The clone carrying this T cell receptor beta chain was observed once. Its antigen is currently unknown. Germline CDR1 reads SNHLY; CDR2 reads FYNNEI. V trimming: 3 bases; J trimming: 5 bases; junction bases outside the gene matches: 0. This CDR3 is built from 14 residues. This specimen comes from a study of T cell responses to AZD1222 COVID-19 vaccine. Findings and limits, study-wide: The donor group comprised mostly white British people and more females; the analysis possibly underestimated clonal diversity. Increased Spike-specific TCR breadth and depth were observed after two AZD1222 doses.

TCRdb keeps only in-frame clones here, not all; method: immunoSEQ multiplex PCR. The sample includes roughly 96,000 clones, approximately 87% seen only once; the top ten take approximately 25%. The chain couples TRBV2 to TRBJ2-2; 10 bases map to TRBD1. This receptor was taken from an adult in good health. The starting material was peripheral blood, obtained on day 0 of AZD1222 vaccination. The CDR3 region has the DNA TGTGCCAGCAGTGAGGACAGGGGGACCGGGGAGCTGTTTTTT. It codes for CASSEDRGTGELFF.